This TCR beta chain was observed in a study of T cell repertoires in cytomegalovirus infection. The CDR3 loop spans 16 amino acids. CDR1 is SGHVS, CDR2 FNYEAQ, per germline. The V and J ends lost 5 bases and 3 bases respectively, with 19 bases between them. Via MiXCR, TCRdb re-called the reads, giving one row per CDR3 protein. The repertoire holds about 250,000 distinct CDR3 sequences, with approximately 17% as singletons. The sequence was collected from a human donor in good health (CMV status not recorded). Some clones in this sample may be carry-over from other donors' samples. Sequenced: CD8+ T cells from PBMCs. The chain employs TRBV7-6 and TRBJ1-2; D is unclear. The CDR3 DNA follows: TGTGCCAGCAGCGCCGGGGAGCAGGTCTGGGACTATGGCTACACCTTC. Its protein product is CASSAGEQVWDYGYTF.